This T cell receptor (beta chain) came from a study of Graves' ophthalmopathy and Graves' hyperthyroidism (dated by TCRdb to 2016 to 2018). Concerning the study at large: Peripheral blood was collected at initial diagnosis, before any treatment. To tell Graves' ophthalmopathy apart from Graves' hyperthyroidism, and to predict which patients would progress to ophthalmopathy, the study relied on TCR beta repertoire signatures. In total, some 130 blood samples were TCR-sequenced: approximately 40 ophthalmopathy, roughly 77 hyperthyroidism and about 17 hyperthyroidism-to-ophthalmopathy patients. To explore V-J signatures distinguishing ophthalmopathy from hyperthyroidism, a discovery set of under 110 patients (roughly 42 ophthalmopathy, over 55 stable hyperthyroidism) was enrolled. For independent validation, a separate cohort was made up of roughly 19 hyperthyroidism patients plus 17 patients who later progressed from hyperthyroidism to ophthalmopathy. T-cell repertoires of thyroid tissue and blood were compared in several hyperthyroidism patients. Following sample collection, hyperthyroidism patients were given methimazole at a starting dose of 30 mg daily, and ophthalmopathy patients were given high-dose intravenous methylprednisolone. What the research found in general, with its limitations: In cross-validation, the 13-signature model distinguished ophthalmopathy from stable hyperthyroidism with less than 90% sensitivity and about 81% specificity, while in the test set the corresponding values were about 80% and 75%. Most of the expanded thyroid clonotypes with a frequency above 0.001 were also detected in blood, and it was suggested that the thyroid immune response may be reflected by blood repertoires. No statistical method was used to set the sample size in advance, and the investigators knew which group each participant was assigned to. In validation, the model predicted ophthalmopathy progression with 55% to 71% sensitivity and about 77% specificity; 12 predicted patients were CT-confirmed with GO in a median of 6.5 months.

Ophthalmopathy patients had moderately to severely active disease, Clinical Activity Score of at least 3, NOSPECS grade of at least 4, and disease duration under 3 months. Patients with other autoimmune diseases, uncontrolled infections, pregnancy or lactation were excluded from the study. Diagnosis relied on clinical symptoms, serum thyroxine, TRAb, thyroid ultrasound and orbital computed tomography. Using Ficoll-Paque density gradient centrifugation, PBMCs were isolated from 8.5 to 10 ml of fresh peripheral blood. Total RNA was extracted with Trizol reagent and quality-checked on an Agilent 2100 Bioanalyzer. In the case of this clonotype: Its target antigen remains unknown. One base away there is no much larger clone; base qualities are not given.

TCR beta CDR3 regions were amplified from RNA transcripts for repertoire sequencing. The first round of RT-PCR was done with HTBI primers and the Qiagen OneStep RT-PCR kit, and was followed by a second round of multiplex PCR, then size selection and purification. The libraries underwent paired-end sequencing with 100 bp reads on an Illumina HiSeq2000. The paper's processing steps were these. SOAPnuke was used to process the reads, removing any read that contained adapters or uncalled bases, had a mean Phred below 15, or lacked an exact match to the constant primer or identifier. High-quality paired reads were merged with COPE v1.2.5. Unique nucleotide sequences were defined as clonotypes and aligned to IMGT TRB V, D and J references using MiTCR v1.1. Analysis was restricted to V-J combinations with a frequency above 0.0001, which covered approximately 99% of repertoires. For each V-J combination, a TCR clonal expansion and chaos score was defined as the ratio of F50 clonal expansion to chaos observed in the TCRdist matrix. Welch's t-statistics and random forest were used to narrow the features down to 10 to 15 V-J combinations, which were then fed into a naive Bayes classifier. The similarity between thyroid and blood repertoires was quantified using the Morisita-Horn index. The raw public data were reprocessed by TCRdb itself: fastp quality trimming at Q25, MiXCR clonotype calling, in-frame beta chains only. Each CDR3 protein gets just one entry, which takes the most common genes and DNA from the rows behind it. TCRdb assigned the V and J calls; the authors' analysis was not used. The sample includes roughly 300,000 distinct CDR3 sequences, with roughly 15% observed a single time. The ten largest clones represent roughly 12% of the sample.

The source of this sequence is an adult man with Graves' ophthalmopathy. Sequenced input: peripheral blood.

The CDR3 reads CASSFTGKSYGYTF. At the DNA level, the sequence is TGTGCCAGCAGTTTTACAGGAAAGTCGTATGGCTACACCTTC. The receptor chain draws on TRBV28 and TRBJ1-2; tentative D gene TRBD1, with 5 bases matching. Via the germline V gene, CDR1 is MDHEN and CDR2 SYDVKM. V loses 3 bases of germline sequence and J loses 5 bases, and the interval between the two ends is 13 bases. The CDR3 numbers 14 residues from cysteine through phenylalanine. The sequence is cut down to CDR3 DNA, 42 bases in frame from base 1.